One sample yielded the 18 T cell receptor beta chains listed below, sequenced in a study of post-analysis software for immune sequencing data. Study-level points and caveats: Controls showed lower frequencies than patients for four to six TRBV segments, and TRBV5-6, TRBV5-1 and TRBV20-1 were among these.

For these TCRs, the target antigens are not known. Unique molecular identifiers featured in each of the TCR beta cDNA libraries. TCRdb re-derived calls from the PCR reads in MiXCR, one entry per CDR3 protein. The table lists about 570,000 distinct CDR3 sequences, around a third of them singletons. The sequencing sample was made of blood. The receptors were gathered from a girl aged 2-17 years with multiple sclerosis.

This clonotype was counted only a few times. This chain uses TRBV7-9 with TRBJ1-1; TRBD1 is a possible D gene (5 bases). In germline, CDR1 is SEHNR, CDR2 FQNEAQ (reference sequence). Trimming shortened V by 1 base and J by 3 bases, and 9 bases separated the two germline ends. The CDR3 totals 14 residues. The CDR3 sequence is CASSLGGADTEAFF. CDR3 DNA sequence: TGTGCCAGCAGCTTAGGAGGGGCGGACACTGAAGCTTTCTTT.

V is TRBV5-1 and J is TRBJ2-1, with 10 nucleotides matching TRBD2. The germline V gene encodes CDR1 SGHRS and CDR2 YFSETQ. V was pared by 2 bases and J by 7 bases, with 6 bases of the junction left unmatched. The CDR3 runs to 15 residues. CDR3 in DNA: TGCGCCAGCAGCTTCGGGGCTAGCGGGGGAAATGAGCAGTTCTTC. Its translation is CASSFGASGGNEQFF.

The chain employs TRBV29-1 and TRBJ2-1; 11 bases map to TRBD2. The germline gives CDR1 SQVTM, CDR2 ANQGSEA. The CDR3 is made up of 16 amino acids. V was clipped by 7 bases and J by 4 bases; unmatched bases: 12. CDR3 DNA: TGCAGCGCCCGGGAACCTCTAGCGGGGGGTTACAATGAGCAGTTCTTC. This gives the protein CSAREPLAGGYNEQFF.

This clonotype was observed a handful of times. V usage is TRBV20-1 and J usage is TRBJ2-2; D not resolved. V was clipped by 2 bases and J by 1 base, with 11 bases between them. Germline V gene sequence: CDR1 DFQATT, CDR2 SNEGSKA (reference sequence). This CDR3 contains 15 residues. The CDR3 region has the DNA TGCAGTGCTAGACCCCCCTGGTTGAACACCGGGGAGCTGTTTTTT. The encoded protein is CSARPPWLNTGELFF.

This clonotype appeared a few times. This sequence joins TRBV7-9 and TRBJ1-1; D possibly corresponds to TRBD1 (5 bases). The germline CDR1 and CDR2 sequences are SEHNR and FQNEAQ (reference sequence). The CDR3 sequence is 16 residues long. Between the trimmed V and J ends, which lost 5 bases and 4 bases, there was a span of 20 bases. The DNA for the CDR3 is TGTGCCAGCAGCCACCACCTCCAGGGACCCCTCACTGAAGCTTTCTTT. It encodes CASSHHLQGPLTEAFF.

V and J are TRBV20-1 and TRBJ1-5, with D perhaps TRBD1 (6 bases). Trimming shortened V by 5 bases and J by 6 bases, and 14 bases separated the two germline ends. The CDR3 runs 13 residues. Germline loops: CDR1 DFQATT, CDR2 SNEGSKA (reference sequence). The CDR3 loop reads CSASRQDSQPQHF. CDR3 DNA sequence: TGCAGTGCTTCACGACAGGATTCTCAGCCCCAGCATTTT.

The chain couples TRBV7-2 to TRBJ2-5; TRBD1 or TRBD2 may be the D gene (6 bases each). The CDR3 is made up of 14 amino acids. Germline V gives CDR1 SGHTA, CDR2 FQGNSA. Trimming shortened V by 1 base and J by 5 bases, and 11 bases separated the two germline ends. CDR3 DNA: TGTGCCAGCAGCTTAGGGGGGGCTTGGGAGACCCAGTACTTC. It is translated as CASSLGGAWETQYF.

This clonotype has more than one count but fewer than ten. V gene TRBV20-1 combines with J gene TRBJ2-5; D remains unclear. The CDR3 covers 12 residues. The germline gives CDR1 DFQATT, CDR2 SNEGSKA (reference sequence). Trimming removed 6 bases from V and 5 bases from J, with 13 bases in between. The CDR3 loop reads CSASTPLETQYF. The CDR3 coding sequence is TGCAGTGCCTCGACTCCCCTCGAGACCCAGTACTTC.

This clonotype was seen a few times. The chain carries TRBV4-1 and TRBJ2-1; TRBD2 agrees at 8 bases. V gave up 3 bases and J gave up 10 bases; unmatched junction bases: 2. The CDR3 runs 12 residues. In germline, CDR1 is MGHRA, CDR2 YSYEKL. As DNA, the CDR3 is TGCGCCAGCAGCCAGTTAGCGGGGGAGCAGTTCTTC. It codes for CASSQLAGEQFF.

The chain is built from TRBV7-9 and TRBJ1-1; no reliable D call. Germline loops: CDR1 SEHNR, CDR2 FQNEAQ (reference sequence). Trimming took off 4 bases at V and 1 base at J, with 16 bases between the two ends. This CDR3 has 16 amino acids. In DNA form, the CDR3 reads TGTGCCAGCAGCTCCTCATTGCTGGGTTCGAACACTGAAGCTTTCTTT. Its translation is CASSSSLLGSNTEAFF. Variable domain in full (rest from reference TRBV7-9 and TRBJ1-1): DTGVSQNPRHKITKRGQNVTFRCDPISEHNRLYWYRQTLGQGPEFLTYFQNEAQLEKSRLLSDRFSAERPKGSFSTLEIQRTEQGDSAMYLCASSSSLLGSNTEAFFGQGTRLTVV.

This clonotype has just a few counts. The chain employs TRBV12-3 or TRBV12-4 and TRBJ2-3; the match to TRBD2 covers 10 bases. The ends lost 7 bases at V and 3 bases at J; junction bases unmatched: 7. The CDR3 covers 15 residues. The CDR3 region has the DNA TGTGCCAGCACATATCAAGCGGGGGGGACAGATACGCAGTATTTT. Translating it yields CASTYQAGGTDTQYF.

This clonotype was picked up a small number of times. The chain has TRBV7-8 and TRBJ2-3; 7 bases match TRBD1. The CDR3 runs 15 residues. Germline lookup yields CDR1 SGHVS and CDR2 FQNEAQ. The V segment lost 6 bases and the J segment 2 bases; nucleotides outside the gene matches: 8. The CDR3 region has the DNA TGTGCCAGCAGGTTACTTCAGGGGGTCACAGATACGCAGTATTTT. Its protein product is CASRLLQGVTDTQYF. The full variable domain, its missing parts supplied by reference TRBV7-8 and TRBJ2-3, is GAGVSQSPRYKVAKRGQDVALRCDPISGHVSLFWYQQALGQGPEFLTYFQNEAQLDKSGLPSDRFFAERPEGSVSTLKIQRTQQEDSAVYLCASRLLQGVTDTQYFGPGTRLTVL.

This clonotype was picked up many times. V and J are TRBV6-5 and TRBJ2-1; D unresolved. The V gene lost 0 bases and the J gene lost 1 base, with 7 bases spanning the gap. The CDR3 consists of 15 residues. Germline V gene data show CDR1 as MNHEY and CDR2 as SVGAGI. The CDR3 reads CASSYSTVSYNEQFF. The CDR3 DNA reads TGTGCCAGCAGTTACTCGACGGTTTCCTACAATGAGCAGTTCTTC.

This clonotype was seen more than once but under ten times. The chain combines TRBV5-1 with TRBJ2-3; D uncertain. V dropped 0 bases and J dropped 3 bases, with 11 bases sitting between them. The CDR3 runs to 15 residues. Germline V lookup: CDR1 SGHRS, CDR2 YFSETQ. CDR3 residues: CASSLDSTSTDTQYF. Written as DNA, the CDR3 is TGCGCCAGCAGCTTGGACTCCACTTCTACAGATACGCAGTATTTT.

This chain links TRBV5-5 with TRBJ2-1; no clear D gene. Deletions cut 4 bases from V and 4 bases from J, with 15 bases between. The CDR3 runs to 15 residues. In germline, CDR1 is SGHKS, CDR2 YYEKEE (reference sequence). CDR3 amino acids: CASSPQSGQYNEQFF. The CDR3 bases are TGTGCCAGCAGCCCCCAGTCGGGCCAATACAATGAGCAGTTCTTC.

The rearrangement uses TRBV20-1 and TRBJ1-6, with D possibly TRBD1 on 5 matching bases. V dropped 6 bases and J dropped 9 bases, with 15 bases sitting between them. CDR1 and CDR2 (germline): DFQATT, SNEGSKA (reference sequence). The CDR3 contains 13 residues. In DNA form, the CDR3 reads TGCAGTGCCTCCGAACCAGGGATTTCACCCCTCCACTTT. Translation: CSASEPGISPLHF.

This clonotype was seen a handful of times. This chain uses TRBV28 with TRBJ2-1; D gene unclear. Germline assignment: CDR1 MDHEN and CDR2 SYDVKM. Trimming took off 2 bases at V and 9 bases at J, with 14 bases between the two ends. This CDR3 contains 14 residues. This CDR3 is CASSLGSARREQFF. The CDR3 nucleotides read TGTGCCAGCAGTTTAGGGTCAGCTCGTCGTGAGCAGTTCTTC.

V gene TRBV4-1 combines with J gene TRBJ1-6, with a weak D call TRBD1 (6 bases). V dropped 3 bases and J dropped 6 bases, with 18 bases sitting between them. CDR3 length equals 17 residues. Germline V gives CDR1 MGHRA, CDR2 YSYEKL. DNA for the CDR3: TGCGCCAGCAGCCAGATACAGGGTCCGAGTCCTAATTCACCCCTCCACTTT. Its protein is CASSQIQGPSPNSPLHF.